What follows describes a single T cell receptor (beta chain). What it binds is unknown. This sample stems from a study of Ad26.COV2.S vaccination and SARS-CoV-2 variants. Study-wide results and caveats: Greater spike-specific TCR breadth was seen in vaccine recipients than in placebo recipients.

Treatment reported: around 19 received Ad26.COV2.S at low or high dose, single or two shots; 5 received placebo; per-sample allocation not given. Samples came from day 63 after the first vaccine or placebo injection. Some clones are missing from TCRdb's copy, which holds only in-frame ones; the method was immunoSEQ multiplex PCR. The sample gives under 250,000 clones, 87% of which show up once; 2.9% is in the top ten. Germline V gene sequence: CDR1 SGHTA, CDR2 FQGNSA. Trimming at V came to 4 bases and at J to 7 bases, leaving 9 bases not matched to a gene. The CDR3 consists of 14 residues. V and J are TRBV7-2 and TRBJ1-2, with TRBD1 matching over 7 bases. The material sequenced was peripheral blood, taken in a trial of Ad26.COV2.S vaccine versus placebo. The TCR sequence derives from a person aged 18 to 59 who received the Ad26.COV2.S COVID-19 vaccine or a placebo. The DNA of the CDR3 is TGTGCCAGCAGCTCCAGACAGGGAGGGGGTGGCTACACCTTC. Translated, it gives CASSSRQGGGGYTF.